This T cell receptor beta chain was captured by sequencing in a study of graft-versus-host responses after intestinal transplantation. Study-level information: Each recipient received anti-thymocyte globulin induction, then tacrolimus and steroids for approximately 3 years.

TCRdb's table, derived via immunoSEQ multiplex PCR, lists solely in-frame clones and lacks some. Seen here are more than 70,000 clones, roughly nine tenths observed once, and the top ten hold around 0.11%. General observations from the study: Detection of GvH clones occurred in recipient marrow, and some had their first appearance in ileum or blood. Declining HvG levels early post-transplant were linked to peak circulating GvH clone levels.

As regards this clone: Its target is unknown.

The CDR3 has 13 amino acids. The ends were cut back, 0 bases at V and 10 bases at J, with 9 bases in the middle. Germline assignment: CDR1 SEHNR and CDR2 FQNEAQ (reference sequence). The source is a human donor who received an intestinal transplant. V usage is TRBV7-9 and J usage is TRBJ1-4; tentative D call: TRBD1 (5 bases). The source material was unstimulated CD4+ T cells sorted from spleen or lymph node cells, sampled before intestinal transplant. As DNA, the CDR3 is TGTGCCAGCAGCTTAGCGGGGGGAGGAAAACTGTTTTTT. Amino acids: CASSLAGGGKLFF. Combining the CDR3 with reference TRBV7-9 and TRBJ1-4 gives the whole variable domain DTGVSQNPRHKITKRGQNVTFRCDPISEHNRLYWYRQTLGQGPEFLTYFQNEAQLEKSRLLSDRFSAERPKGSFSTLEIQRTEQGDSAMYLCASSLAGGGKLFFGSGTQLSVL.